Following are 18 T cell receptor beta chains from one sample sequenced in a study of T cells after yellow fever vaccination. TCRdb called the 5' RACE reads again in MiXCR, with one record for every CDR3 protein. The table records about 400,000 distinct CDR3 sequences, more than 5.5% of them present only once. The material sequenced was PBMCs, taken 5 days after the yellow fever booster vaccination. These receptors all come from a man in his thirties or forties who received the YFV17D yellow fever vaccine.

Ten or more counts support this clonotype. The DNA for the CDR3 is TGTGCCAGCAGTTGGACTAGCGGGAGAAGGCGAGAGACCCAGTACTTC. Protein product: CASSWTSGRRRETQYF. The rearrangement uses TRBV6-2 or TRBV6-3 and TRBJ2-5; 13 nucleotides match TRBD2. Germline values: CDR1 MNHEY, CDR2 SVGEGT. CDR3 length: 16 amino acids. Trimming at V came to 4 bases and at J to 4 bases, leaving 6 bases not matched to a gene.

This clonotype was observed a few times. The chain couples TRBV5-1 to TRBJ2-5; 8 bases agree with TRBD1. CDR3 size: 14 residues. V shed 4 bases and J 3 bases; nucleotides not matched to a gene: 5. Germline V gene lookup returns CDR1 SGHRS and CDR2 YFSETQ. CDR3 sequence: CASSLDRAKETQYF. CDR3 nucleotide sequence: TGCGCCAGCAGCCTGGACAGGGCTAAAGAGACCCAGTACTTC.

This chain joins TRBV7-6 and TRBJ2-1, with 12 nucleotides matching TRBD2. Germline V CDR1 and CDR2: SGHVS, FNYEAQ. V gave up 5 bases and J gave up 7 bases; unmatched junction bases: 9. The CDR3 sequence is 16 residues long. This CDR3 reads CASSPGLAGNVNEQFF. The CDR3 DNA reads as TGTGCCAGCAGCCCCGGACTAGCGGGAAACGTAAATGAGCAGTTCTTC. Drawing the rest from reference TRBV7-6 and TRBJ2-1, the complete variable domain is GAGVSQSPRYKVTKRGQDVALRCDPISGHVSLYWYRQALGQGPEFLTYFNYEAQQDKSGLPNDRFSAERPEGSISTLTIQRTEQRDSAMYRCASSPGLAGNVNEQFFGPGTRLTVL.

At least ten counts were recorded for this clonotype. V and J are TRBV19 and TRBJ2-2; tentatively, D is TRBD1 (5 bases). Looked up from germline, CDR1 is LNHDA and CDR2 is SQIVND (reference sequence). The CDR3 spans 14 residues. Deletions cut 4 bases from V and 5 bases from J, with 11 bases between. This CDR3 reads CASSRDSRTGELFF. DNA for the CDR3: TGTGCCAGTAGTAGAGACAGTCGGACCGGGGAGCTGTTTTTT.

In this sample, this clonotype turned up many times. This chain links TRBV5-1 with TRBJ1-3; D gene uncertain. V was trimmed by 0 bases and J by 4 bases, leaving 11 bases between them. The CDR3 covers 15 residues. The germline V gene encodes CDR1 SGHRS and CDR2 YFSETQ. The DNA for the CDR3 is TGCGCCAGCAGCTTGGGAGACAACTACGGAAACACCATATATTTT. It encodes CASSLGDNYGNTIYF.

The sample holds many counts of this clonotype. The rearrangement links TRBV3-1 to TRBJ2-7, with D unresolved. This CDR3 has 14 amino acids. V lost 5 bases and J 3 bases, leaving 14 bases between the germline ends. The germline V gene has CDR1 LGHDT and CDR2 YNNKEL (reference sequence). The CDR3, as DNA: TGTGCCAGCAGCAAAACACGAACGAACTACGAGCAGTACTTC. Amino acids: CASSKTRTNYEQYF.

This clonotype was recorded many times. Here the CDR3 reads CASSLAGKSYEQYF. As DNA, the CDR3 is TGTGCCAGCAGCTTAGCAGGCAAATCCTACGAGCAGTACTTC. The chain joins TRBV7-9 to TRBJ2-7, with unresolved D. CDR1 and CDR2 from the germline V gene are SEHNR and FQNEAQ (reference sequence). The CDR3 has 14 residues. Trimming stripped 0 bases from V and 1 base from J, with 7 bases between.

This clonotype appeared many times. CDR3 amino acids: CASSLSEGVRLLEQFF. CDR3 nucleotide sequence: TGCGCCAGCAGCTTGTCCGAGGGGGTCAGACTCCTAGAGCAGTTCTTC. The chain uses TRBV5-1 and TRBJ2-1; perhaps TRBD1 as D (6 bases). Germline values: CDR1 SGHRS, CDR2 YFSETQ. The V end was cut by 1 base, the J end by 10 bases, with 21 bases between. CDR3 length: 16 residues.

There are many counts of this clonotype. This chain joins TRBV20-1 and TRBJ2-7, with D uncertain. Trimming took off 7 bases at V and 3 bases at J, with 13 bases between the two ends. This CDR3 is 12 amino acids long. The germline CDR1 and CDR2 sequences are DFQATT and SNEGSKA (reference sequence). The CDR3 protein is CSGTNGVYEQYF. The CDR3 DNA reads TGCAGTGGGACGAATGGGGTCTACGAGCAGTACTTC.

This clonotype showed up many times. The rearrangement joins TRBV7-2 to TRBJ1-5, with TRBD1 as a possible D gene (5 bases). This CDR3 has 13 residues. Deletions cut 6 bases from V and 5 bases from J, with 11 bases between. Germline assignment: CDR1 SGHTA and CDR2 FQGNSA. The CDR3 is CASSSQGDQPQHF. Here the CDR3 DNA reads TGTGCCAGCAGTTCACAAGGGGATCAGCCCCAGCATTTT.

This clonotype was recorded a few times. CDR3 sequence (DNA): TGCAGTGCTAGATTTGCGAGACAGTATAACACTGAAGCTTTCTTT. Its protein product is CSARFARQYNTEAFF. The chain combines TRBV20-1 with TRBJ1-1, with a tentative D call TRBD1 (5 bases). Germline loops: CDR1 DFQATT, CDR2 SNEGSKA (reference sequence). Trimming pared 2 bases from V and 2 bases from J, leaving 15 bases between. The CDR3 sequence is 15 residues long.

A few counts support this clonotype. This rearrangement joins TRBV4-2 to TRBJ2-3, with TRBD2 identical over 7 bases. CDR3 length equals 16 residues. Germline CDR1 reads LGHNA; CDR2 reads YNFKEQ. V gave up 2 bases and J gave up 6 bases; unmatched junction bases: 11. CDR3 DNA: TGTGCCAGCAGCCAAACCGGCACTAGCGCGGGGGATACGCAGTATTTT. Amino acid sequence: CASSQTGTSAGDTQYF.

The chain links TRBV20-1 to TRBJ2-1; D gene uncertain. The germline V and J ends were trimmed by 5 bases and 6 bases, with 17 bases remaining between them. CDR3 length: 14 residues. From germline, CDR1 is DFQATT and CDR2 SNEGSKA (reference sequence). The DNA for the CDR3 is TGCAGTGCTCCAAGTAGGCAAGGGCTCAATGAGCAGTTCTTC. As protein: CSAPSRQGLNEQFF.

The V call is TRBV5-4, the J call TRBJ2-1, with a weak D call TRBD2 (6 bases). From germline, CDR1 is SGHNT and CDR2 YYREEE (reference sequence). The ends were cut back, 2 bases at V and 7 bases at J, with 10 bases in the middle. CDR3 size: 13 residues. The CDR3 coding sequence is TGTGCCAGCAGCTTAGGGACTCAGAATGAGCAGTTCTTC. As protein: CASSLGTQNEQFF. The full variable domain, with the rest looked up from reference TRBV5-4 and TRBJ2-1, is ETGVTQSPTHLIKTRGQQVTLRCSSQSGHNTVSWYQQALGQGPQFIFQYYREEENGRGNFPPRFSGLQFPNYSSELNVNALELDDSALYLCASSLGTQNEQFFGPGTRLTVL.

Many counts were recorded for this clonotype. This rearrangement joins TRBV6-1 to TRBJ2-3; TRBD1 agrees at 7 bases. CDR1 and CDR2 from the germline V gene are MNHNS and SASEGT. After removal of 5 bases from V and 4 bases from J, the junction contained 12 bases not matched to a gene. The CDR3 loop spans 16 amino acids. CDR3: CASSPYDRAFADTQYF. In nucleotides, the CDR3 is TGTGCCAGCAGTCCTTACGACAGGGCATTCGCAGATACGCAGTATTTT.

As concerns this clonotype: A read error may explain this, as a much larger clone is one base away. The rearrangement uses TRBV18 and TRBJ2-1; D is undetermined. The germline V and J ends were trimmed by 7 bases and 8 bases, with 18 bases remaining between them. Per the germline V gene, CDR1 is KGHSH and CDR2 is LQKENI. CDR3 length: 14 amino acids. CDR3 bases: TGTGCCAGCTTCCACGGCTGGGGAAATGATGAGCAGTTCTTC. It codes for CASFHGWGNDEQFF. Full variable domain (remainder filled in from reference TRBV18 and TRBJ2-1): NAGVMQNPRHLVRRRGQEARLRCSPMKGHSHVYWYRQLPEEGLKFMVYLQKENIIDESGMPKERFSAEFPKEGPSILRIQQVVRGDSAAYFCASFHGWGNDEQFFGPGTRLTVL.

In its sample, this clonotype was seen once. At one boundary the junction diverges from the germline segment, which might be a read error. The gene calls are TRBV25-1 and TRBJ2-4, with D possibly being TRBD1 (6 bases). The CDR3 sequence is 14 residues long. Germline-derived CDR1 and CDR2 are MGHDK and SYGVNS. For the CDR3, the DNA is TGTGCCGGCAGTAAAACAGGGTCCAAAAACATTCAGTACTTC. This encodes CAGSKTGSKNIQYF.

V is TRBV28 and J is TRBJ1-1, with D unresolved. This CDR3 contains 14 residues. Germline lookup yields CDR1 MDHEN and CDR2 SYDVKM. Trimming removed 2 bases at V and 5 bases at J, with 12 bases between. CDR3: CASSLGSAGTEAFF. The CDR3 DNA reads TGTGCCAGCAGTTTAGGCTCGGCGGGAACTGAAGCTTTCTTT. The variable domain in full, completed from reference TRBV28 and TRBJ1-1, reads DVKVTQSSRYLVKRTGEKVFLECVQDMDHENMFWYRQDPGLGLRLIYFSYDVKMKEKGDIPEGYSVSREKKERFSLILESASTNQTSMYLCASSLGSAGTEAFFGQGTRLTVV.